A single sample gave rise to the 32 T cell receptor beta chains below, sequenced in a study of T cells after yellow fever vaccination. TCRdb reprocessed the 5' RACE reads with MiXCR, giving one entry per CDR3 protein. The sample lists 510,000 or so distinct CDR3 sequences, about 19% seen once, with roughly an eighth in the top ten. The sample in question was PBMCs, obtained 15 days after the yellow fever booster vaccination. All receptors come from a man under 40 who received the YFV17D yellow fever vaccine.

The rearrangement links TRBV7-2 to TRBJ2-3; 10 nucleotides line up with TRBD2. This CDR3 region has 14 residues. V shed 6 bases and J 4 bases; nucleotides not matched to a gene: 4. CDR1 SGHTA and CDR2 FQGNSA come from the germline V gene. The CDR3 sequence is CASRPGLASDTQYF. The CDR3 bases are TGTGCCAGCAGACCGGGACTAGCGTCAGATACGCAGTATTTT.

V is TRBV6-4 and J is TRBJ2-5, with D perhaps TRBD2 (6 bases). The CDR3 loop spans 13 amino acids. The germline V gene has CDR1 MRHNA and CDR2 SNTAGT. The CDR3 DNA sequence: TGTCCAATAATATCGGGAGCGCAAGAGACCCAGTACTTC. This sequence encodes CPIISGAQETQYF.

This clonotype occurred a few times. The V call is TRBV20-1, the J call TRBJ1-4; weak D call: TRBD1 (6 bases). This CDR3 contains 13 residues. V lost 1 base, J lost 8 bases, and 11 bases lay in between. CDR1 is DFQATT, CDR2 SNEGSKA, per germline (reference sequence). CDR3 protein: CSARGQASEKLFF. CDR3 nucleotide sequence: TGCAGTGCTAGAGGACAGGCAAGCGAAAAACTGTTTTTT.

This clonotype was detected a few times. CDR3 DNA sequence: TGCAGCGTTTCCCTAGCTCCCGATTTCCAAGGCAATGAGCAGTTCTTC. It codes for CSVSLAPDFQGNEQFF. The genes are TRBV29-1 and TRBJ2-1; TRBD2 might be the D (5 bases). The V gene's germline CDR1 is SQVTM and CDR2 ANQGSEA. CDR3 length: 16 amino acids. V dropped 5 bases and J dropped 6 bases, with 23 bases sitting between them.

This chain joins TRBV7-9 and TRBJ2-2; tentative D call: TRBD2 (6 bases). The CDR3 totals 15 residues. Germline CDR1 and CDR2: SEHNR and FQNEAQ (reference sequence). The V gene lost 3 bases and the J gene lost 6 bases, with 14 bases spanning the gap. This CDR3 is CASSFQGGIAGELFF. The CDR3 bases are TGTGCCAGCAGCTTCCAAGGAGGGATTGCCGGGGAGCTGTTTTTT.

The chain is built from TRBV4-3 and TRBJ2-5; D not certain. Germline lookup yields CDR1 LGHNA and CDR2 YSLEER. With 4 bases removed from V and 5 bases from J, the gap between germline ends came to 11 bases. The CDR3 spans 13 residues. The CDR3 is CASSRSHGETQYF. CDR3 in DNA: TGCGCCAGCAGCCGGAGTCATGGCGAGACCCAGTACTTC.

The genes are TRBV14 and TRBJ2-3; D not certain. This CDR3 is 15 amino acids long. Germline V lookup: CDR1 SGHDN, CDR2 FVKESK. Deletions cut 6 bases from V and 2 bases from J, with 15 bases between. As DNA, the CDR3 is TGTGCCAGCAGTAAATTTGATCCTGCCACAGATACGCAGTATTTT. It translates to CASSKFDPATDTQYF.

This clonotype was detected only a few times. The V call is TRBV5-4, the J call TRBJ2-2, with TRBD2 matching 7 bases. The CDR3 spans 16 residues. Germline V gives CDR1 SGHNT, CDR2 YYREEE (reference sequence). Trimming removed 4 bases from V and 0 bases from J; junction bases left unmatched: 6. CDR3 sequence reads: CASSGRTSSNTGELFF. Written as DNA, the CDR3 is TGTGCCAGCAGCGGGCGGACTAGTTCGAACACCGGGGAGCTGTTTTTT.

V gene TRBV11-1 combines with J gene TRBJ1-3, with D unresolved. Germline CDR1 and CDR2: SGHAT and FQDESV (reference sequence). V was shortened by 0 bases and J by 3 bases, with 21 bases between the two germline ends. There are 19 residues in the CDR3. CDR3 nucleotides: TGTGCCAGCAGCTTAGCGAAGATGGAGGCGAGGAAGGATGGAAACACCATATATTTT. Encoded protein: CASSLAKMEARKDGNTIYF. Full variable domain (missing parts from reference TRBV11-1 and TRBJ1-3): EAEVAQSPRYKITEKSQAVAFWCDPISGHATLYWYRQILGQGPELLVQFQDESVVDDSQLPKDRFSAERLKGVDSTLKIQPAELGDSAMYLCASSLAKMEARKDGNTIYFGEGSWLTVV.

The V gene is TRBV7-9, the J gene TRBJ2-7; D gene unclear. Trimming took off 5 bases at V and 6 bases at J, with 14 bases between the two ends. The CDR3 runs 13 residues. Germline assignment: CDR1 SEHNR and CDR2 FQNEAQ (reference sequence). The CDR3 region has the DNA TGTGCCAGCAGCCCAGTCGGGTGGGCCGAGCAGTACTTC. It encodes CASSPVGWAEQYF.

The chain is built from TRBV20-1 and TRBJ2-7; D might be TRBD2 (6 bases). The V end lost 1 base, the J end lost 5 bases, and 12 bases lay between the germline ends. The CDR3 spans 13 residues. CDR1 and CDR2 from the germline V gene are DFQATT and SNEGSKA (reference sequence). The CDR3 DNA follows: TGCAGTGCTAGAGCGGTAGCGGTAGACGAGCAGTACTTC. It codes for CSARAVAVDEQYF.

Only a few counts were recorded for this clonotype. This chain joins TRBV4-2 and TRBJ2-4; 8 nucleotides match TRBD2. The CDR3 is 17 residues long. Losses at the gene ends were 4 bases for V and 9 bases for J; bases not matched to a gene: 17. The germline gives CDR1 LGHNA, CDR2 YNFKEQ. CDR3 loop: CASSPVGGTSVGSIQYF. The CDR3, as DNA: TGTGCCAGCAGCCCAGTAGGCGGGACTAGTGTCGGGAGCATTCAGTACTTC.

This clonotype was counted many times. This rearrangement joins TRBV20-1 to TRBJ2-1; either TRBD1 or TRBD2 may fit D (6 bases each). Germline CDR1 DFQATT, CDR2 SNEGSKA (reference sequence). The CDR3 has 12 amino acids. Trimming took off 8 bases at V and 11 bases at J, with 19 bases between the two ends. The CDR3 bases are TGCAGTCAGGGGTCGGGAGAGGTGCAGCAGTTCTTC. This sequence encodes CSQGSGEVQQFF.

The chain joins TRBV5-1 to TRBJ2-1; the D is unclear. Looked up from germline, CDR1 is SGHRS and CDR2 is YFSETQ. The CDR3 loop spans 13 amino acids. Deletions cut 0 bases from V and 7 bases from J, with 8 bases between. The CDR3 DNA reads TGCGCCAGCAGCTTGGATCGCCCTAATGAGCAGTTCTTC. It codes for CASSLDRPNEQFF.

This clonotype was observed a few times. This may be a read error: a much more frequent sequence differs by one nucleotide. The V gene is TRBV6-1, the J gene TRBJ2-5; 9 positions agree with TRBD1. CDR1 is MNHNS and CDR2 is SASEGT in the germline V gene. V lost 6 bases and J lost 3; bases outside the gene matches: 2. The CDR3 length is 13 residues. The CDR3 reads CASRRDREETQYF. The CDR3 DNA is TGTGCCAGCAGGAGGGACAGGGAAGAGACCCAGTACTTC.

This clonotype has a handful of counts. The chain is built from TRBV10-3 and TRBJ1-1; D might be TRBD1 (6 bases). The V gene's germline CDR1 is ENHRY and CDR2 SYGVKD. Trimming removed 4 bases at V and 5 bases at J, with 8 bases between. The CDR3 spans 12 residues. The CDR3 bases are TGTGCCATCAGTGTGAGGGGGACTGAAGCTTTCTTT. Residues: CAISVRGTEAFF.

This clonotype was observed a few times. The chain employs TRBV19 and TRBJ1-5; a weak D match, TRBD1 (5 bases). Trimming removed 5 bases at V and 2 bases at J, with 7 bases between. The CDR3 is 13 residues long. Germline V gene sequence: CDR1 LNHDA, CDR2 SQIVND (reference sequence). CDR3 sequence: CASSPRGNQPQHF. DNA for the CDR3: TGTGCCAGTAGTCCCAGGGGCAATCAGCCCCAGCATTTT. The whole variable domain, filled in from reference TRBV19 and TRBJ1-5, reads DGGITQSPKYLFRKEGQNVTLSCEQNLNHDAMYWYRQDPGQGLRLIYYSQIVNDFQKGDIAEGYSVSREKKESFPLTVTSAQKNPTAFYLCASSPRGNQPQHFGDGTRLSIL.

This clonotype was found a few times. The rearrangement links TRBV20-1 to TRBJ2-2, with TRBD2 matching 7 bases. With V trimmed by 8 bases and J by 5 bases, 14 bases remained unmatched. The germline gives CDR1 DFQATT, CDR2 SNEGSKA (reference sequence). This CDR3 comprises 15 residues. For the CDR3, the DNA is TGCAGTCGCATGACTAGCCCTCCCGGGACCGGGGAGCTGTTTTTT. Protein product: CSRMTSPPGTGELFF.

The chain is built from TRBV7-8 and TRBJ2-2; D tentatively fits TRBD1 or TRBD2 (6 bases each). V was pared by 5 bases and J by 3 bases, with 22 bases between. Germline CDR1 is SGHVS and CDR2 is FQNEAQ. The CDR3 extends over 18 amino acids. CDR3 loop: CASSPQRLWGAYTGELFF. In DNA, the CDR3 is TGTGCCAGCAGCCCCCAAAGGCTGTGGGGGGCTTACACCGGGGAGCTGTTTTTT.

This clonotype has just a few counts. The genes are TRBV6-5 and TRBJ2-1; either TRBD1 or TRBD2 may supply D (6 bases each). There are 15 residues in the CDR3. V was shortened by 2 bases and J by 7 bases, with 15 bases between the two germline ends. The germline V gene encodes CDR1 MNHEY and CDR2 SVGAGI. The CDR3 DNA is TGTGCCAGCAGTTACGACAGTGGGGGGCGTAATGAGCAGTTCTTC. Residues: CASSYDSGGRNEQFF.

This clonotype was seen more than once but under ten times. The CDR3 region is CASSSLTGWSGYTF. As DNA, the CDR3 is TGTGCCAGCAGTTCCCTGACAGGTTGGAGTGGCTACACCTTC. The chain uses TRBV27 and TRBJ1-2, with D perhaps matching TRBD1 (6 bases). Germline loops: CDR1 MNHEY, CDR2 SMNVEV (reference sequence). The CDR3 is 14 residues long. V was trimmed by 4 bases and J by 7 bases, leaving 16 bases between them.

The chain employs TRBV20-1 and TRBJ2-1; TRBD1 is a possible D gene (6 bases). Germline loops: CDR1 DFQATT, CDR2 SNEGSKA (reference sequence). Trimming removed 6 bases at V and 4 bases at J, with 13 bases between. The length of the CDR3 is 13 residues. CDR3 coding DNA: TGCAGTGCCACGACAGGCGCGTACAATGAGCAGTTCTTC. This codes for CSATTGAYNEQFF.

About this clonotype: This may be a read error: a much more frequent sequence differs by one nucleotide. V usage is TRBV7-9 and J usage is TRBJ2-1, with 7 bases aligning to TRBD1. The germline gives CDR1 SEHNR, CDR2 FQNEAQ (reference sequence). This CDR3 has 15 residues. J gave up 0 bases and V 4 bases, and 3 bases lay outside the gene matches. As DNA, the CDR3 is TGTGCCAGCAGCTCACAGGGGAGCTCCTACAATGAGCAGTTCTTC. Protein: CASSSQGSSYNEQFF. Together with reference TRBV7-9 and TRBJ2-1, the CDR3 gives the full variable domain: DTGVSQNPRHKITKRGQNVTFRCDPISEHNRLYWYRQTLGQGPEFLTYFQNEAQLEKSRLLSDRFSAERPKGSFSTLEIQRTEQGDSAMYLCASSSQGSSYNEQFFGPGTRLTVL.

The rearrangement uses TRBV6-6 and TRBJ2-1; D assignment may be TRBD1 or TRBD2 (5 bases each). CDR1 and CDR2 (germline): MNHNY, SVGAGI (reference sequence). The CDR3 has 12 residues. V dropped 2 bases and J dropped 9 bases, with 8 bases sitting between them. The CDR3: CASSYGGTEQFF. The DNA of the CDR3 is TGTGCCAGCAGTTACGGGGGAACTGAGCAGTTCTTC.

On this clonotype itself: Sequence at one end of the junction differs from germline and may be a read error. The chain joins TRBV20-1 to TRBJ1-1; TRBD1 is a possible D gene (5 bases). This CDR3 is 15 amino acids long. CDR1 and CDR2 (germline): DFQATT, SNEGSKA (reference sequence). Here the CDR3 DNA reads TGCAGTGCTGCCCACTCGGGACGGATGAACACTGAAGATTTCTTT. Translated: CSAAHSGRMNTEDFF.

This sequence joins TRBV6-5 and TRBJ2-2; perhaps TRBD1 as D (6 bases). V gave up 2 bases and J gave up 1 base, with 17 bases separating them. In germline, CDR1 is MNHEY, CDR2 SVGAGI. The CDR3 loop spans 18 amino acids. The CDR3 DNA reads TGTGCCAGCAGTTACACGGTGACAGGCCCCATGAACACCGGGGAGCTGTTTTTT. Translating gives CASSYTVTGPMNTGELFF.

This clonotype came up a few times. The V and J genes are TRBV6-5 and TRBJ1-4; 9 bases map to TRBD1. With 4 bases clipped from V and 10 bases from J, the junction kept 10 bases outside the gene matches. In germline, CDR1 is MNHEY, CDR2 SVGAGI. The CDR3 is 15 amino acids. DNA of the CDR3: TGTGCCAGCAGTTCCGGTGGGACAGGGTGGGGAAAACTGTTTTTT. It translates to CASSSGGTGWGKLFF.

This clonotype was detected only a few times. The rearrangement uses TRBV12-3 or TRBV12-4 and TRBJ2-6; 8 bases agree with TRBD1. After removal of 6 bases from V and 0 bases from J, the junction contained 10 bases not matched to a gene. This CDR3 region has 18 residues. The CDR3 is CASSLPGQGTSGANVLTF. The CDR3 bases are TGTGCCAGCAGCCTCCCCGGACAGGGAACCTCTGGGGCCAACGTCCTGACTTTC.

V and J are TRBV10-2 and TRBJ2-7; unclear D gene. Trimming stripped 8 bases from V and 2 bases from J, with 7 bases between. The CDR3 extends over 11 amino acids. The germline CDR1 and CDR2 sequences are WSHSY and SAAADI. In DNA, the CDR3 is TGCGCCAGCGGGTCCCCCTACGAGCAGTACTTC. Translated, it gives CASGSPYEQYF.

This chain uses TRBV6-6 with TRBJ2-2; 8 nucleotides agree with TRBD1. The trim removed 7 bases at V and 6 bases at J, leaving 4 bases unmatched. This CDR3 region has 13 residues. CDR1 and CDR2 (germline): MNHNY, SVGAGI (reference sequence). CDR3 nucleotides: TGTGCCAGCACGGACAGGGCGGCCGGGGAGCTGTTTTTT. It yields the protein CASTDRAAGELFF.

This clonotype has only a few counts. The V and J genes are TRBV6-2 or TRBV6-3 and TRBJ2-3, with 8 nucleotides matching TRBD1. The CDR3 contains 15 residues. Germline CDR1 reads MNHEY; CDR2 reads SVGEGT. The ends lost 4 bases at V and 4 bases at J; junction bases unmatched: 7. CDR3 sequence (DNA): TGTGCCAGCAGTTCCCAGGGGGCGACCGCAGATACGCAGTATTTT. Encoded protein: CASSSQGATADTQYF.

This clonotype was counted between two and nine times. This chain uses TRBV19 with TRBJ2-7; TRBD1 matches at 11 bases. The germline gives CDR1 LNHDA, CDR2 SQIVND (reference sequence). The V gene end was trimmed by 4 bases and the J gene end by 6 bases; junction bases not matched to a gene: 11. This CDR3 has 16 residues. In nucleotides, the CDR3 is TGTGCCAGTAGTACCCTACCGGGACAGGGGGTCTTCGAGCAGTACTTC. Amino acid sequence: CASSTLPGQGVFEQYF.